The T cell receptor beta chain under discussion was sequenced for a study of T cell responses to AZD1222 COVID-19 vaccine. Between the trimmed V and J ends, which lost 0 bases and 5 bases, there was a span of 13 bases. Looked up from germline, CDR1 is MNHEY and CDR2 is SMNVEV (reference sequence). This CDR3 is 15 amino acids long. Method: immunoSEQ multiplex PCR; TCRdb's copy keeps in-frame clones and lacks some. The sample comprises approximately 110,000 clones, approximately 89% of which are singletons, and roughly 4.4% rests with the top ten. The specimen comprised peripheral blood, sampled 28 days after the second AZD1222 dose. The sequence came from an adult who received the AZD1222 COVID-19 vaccine. The chain has TRBV27 and TRBJ1-1; D is perhaps TRBD1 (5 bases). In nucleotides, the CDR3 is TGTGCCAGCAGTTTATCGAAGGTCTGGGGGACTGAAGCTTTCTTT. Translation gives CASSLSKVWGTEAFF.